Included here is one T cell receptor beta chain sequence, with context. This receptor's antigen is unknown. No much larger clone exists at a distance of one base, and base qualities are not known. Each collaborating institution followed its own protocols to collect whole blood in K2EDTA tubes. For TCRbeta analysis, collaborators shipped samples in one of three forms: frozen whole blood, isolated PBMCs, or DNA extracted from either of those sample types. The immunoSEQ Assay, a bias-controlled multiplex PCR, was used to amplify TCRbeta CDR3 regions from genomic DNA. In the authors' own workflow: The number of nucleated cells in each sample was estimated by amplification of reference gene primers within the assay. To quantify the absolute abundance of each unique TCRbeta CDR3 rearrangement, sequence reads were collapsed and filtered. Productive Simpson clonality was computed per sample as the square root of Simpson's diversity index over productive rearrangements. TCRdb mirrors the immuneACCESS table, restricted to in-frame sequences. Some clones are absent from its copies; in checked studies, under half trace to an unresolved V gene, and the reason for the others is unknown. That table is the source of V, J and clone size, and D and trimming were worked out from the DNA. A total of roughly 250,000 clones appear in this sample, 70% to 85% of them only once. The biggest ten clones account for about 4% of the sample.

The data were taken from a study of blood T cell repertoires in COVID-19 (dated by TCRdb to the early 2020s). For the wider study: Samples from collaborators originated in the United States, Italy and Spain and spanned both the acute and convalescent phases of COVID-19. The repertoires were released in a freely available public database intended as a resource for research on the immune response to SARS-CoV-2. The material from the prospective study consisted of cDNA or gDNA derived from T cells, B-cell-depleted T cells, or PBMCs. Deeply sampled blood TCRbeta repertoires from subjects exposed to, actively infected with, or recovered from COVID-19 were included in the dataset. Where available, HLA class I and class II types were obtained from metadata supplied by the sample provider rather than from assay-based typing. The samples were drawn from two sources: the first 160 participants of the ongoing ImmuneRACE study, and 950 to 1,500 subjects contributed by 6 global collaborators. A de-identified subject ID, COVID-19 status, age in years and sex were almost always included in the sample metadata. Results and caveats for the whole study, not just this receptor: Clinical and demographic metadata were provided uncurated, with the amount varying by source and participant.

From a lookup of the germline V gene (reference sequence), CDR1 and CDR2 are DFQATT and SNEGSKA. The CDR3, cysteine through phenylalanine, is 11 amino acids long. Only the CDR3 DNA is retained, 33 bases long and in frame from the first base. The germline ends are 7 bases apart after V is trimmed by 7 bases and J by 1 base. Material: peripheral blood. This sequence originates from a woman aged 40 to 50 with active or convalescent COVID-19. The chain links TRBV20-1 with TRBJ1-1, with no reliable assignment of the D segment. The CDR3 region reads CSGRRNTEAFF. In nucleotides, the sequence is TGCAGTGGCCGCAGGAACACTGAAGCTTTCTTT.